One and the same sample provided the 30 T cell receptor beta chains below, sequenced in a study of cytomegalovirus exposure and HLA in healthy donors. PCR amplification relied on 60 Vbeta primers (plus 13 Jbeta primers). Produced via immunoSEQ multiplex PCR; TCRdb's table is partial and in-frame only. Among 190,000 or so clones listed, about 85% were seen once. Sequences were obtained from PBMCs. These receptors came from a woman in her 50s in good health and CMV-seropositive.

This clone was found a few times. The rearrangement joins TRBV18 to TRBJ2-7; 9 bases fit TRBD1. Germline CDR1 KGHSH, CDR2 LQKENI. J lost 5 bases, V lost 2 bases, and 4 bases had no gene match. This CDR3 contains 14 residues. The CDR3 region is CASSPGDRVHEQYF. The CDR3 region has the DNA TGTGCCAGCTCACCAGGGGACAGGGTTCACGAGCAGTACTTC.

The V and J genes are TRBV9 and TRBJ2-3; 9 nucleotides agree with TRBD1. The CDR3 loop spans 16 amino acids. V dropped 4 bases and J dropped 6; count of bases not matched to a gene: 12. Germline CDR1 is SGDLS and CDR2 is YYNGEE. CDR3 region: CASSPRGDRVTDTQYF. CDR3 sequence (DNA): TGTGCCAGCAGCCCCAGAGGGGACAGGGTCACGGATACGCAGTATTTT.

The chain is built from TRBV12-5 and TRBJ2-7, with D perhaps TRBD2 (6 bases). The CDR3 contains 16 residues. CDR1 and CDR2 (germline): LGHNT, FRNRAP. Between the trimmed V and J ends, which lost 0 bases and 1 base, there was a span of 13 bases. CDR3 sequence: CASGLVVGDWSYEQYF. The CDR3 region has the DNA TGTGCTAGTGGTTTGGTCGTGGGGGACTGGTCCTACGAGCAGTACTTC.

CDR3 protein: CASSLLGHHTGELFF. CDR3 in DNA: TGCGCCAGCAGCTTGTTAGGACACCACACCGGGGAGCTGTTTTTT. The chain uses TRBV5-1 and TRBJ2-2; possibly TRBD1 for D (5 bases). Germline CDR1 reads SGHRS; CDR2 reads YFSETQ. There are 15 residues in the CDR3. V dropped 1 base and J dropped 3 bases, with 10 bases sitting between them.

The chain joins TRBV30 to TRBJ2-2; D is perhaps TRBD1 (6 bases). Germline lookup yields CDR1 GTSNPN and CDR2 SVGIG (reference sequence). With 1 base removed from V and 0 bases from J, the gap between germline ends came to 6 bases. The CDR3 has 14 residues. The DNA of the CDR3 is TGTGCCTGGAGTGAGGGGGCGAACACCGGGGAGCTGTTTTTT. Residues: CAWSEGANTGELFF.

This chain joins TRBV2 and TRBJ1-3; D is perhaps TRBD1 (6 bases). From germline, CDR1 is SNHLY and CDR2 FYNNEI. This CDR3 has 13 residues. The ends were cut back, 11 bases at V and 4 bases at J, with 15 bases in the middle. CDR3 sequence (DNA): TGTGCCGAGGGGGGGGCAGCAGGAAACACCATATATTTT. Translated: CAEGGAAGNTIYF.

The V and J genes are TRBV7-2 and TRBJ2-1; possibly TRBD1 for D (5 bases). Germline loops: CDR1 SGHTA, CDR2 FQGNSA. The CDR3 spans 12 residues. V was cut by 7 bases and J by 13 bases, with 17 bases left in between. The CDR3 here is CASITQGPRQFF. DNA of the CDR3: TGTGCCAGCATTACTCAGGGCCCTCGACAGTTCTTC.

The rearrangement uses TRBV19 and TRBJ2-2, with 8 bases matching TRBD2. CDR3 size: 17 residues. Unmatched junction bases numbered 14, after V lost 6 bases and J lost 5 bases. Germline-derived CDR1 and CDR2 are LNHDA and SQIVND (reference sequence). CDR3 nucleotides: TGTGCCAGTAGCGCGCGCATCGGGAGGGTAGGAACCGGGGAGCTGTTTTTT. It specifies CASSARIGRVGTGELFF.

This clone is a singleton in its sample. The gene calls are TRBV2 and TRBJ1-6; no reliable D call. The length of the CDR3 is 18 residues. V dropped 5 bases and J dropped 0 bases, with 17 bases sitting between them. Germline CDR1 is SNHLY and CDR2 is FYNNEI. CDR3: CASSWRRGTSSYNSPLHF. The CDR3 DNA reads TGTGCCAGCAGTTGGCGGAGAGGAACGAGCTCCTATAATTCACCCCTCCACTTT.

This chain connects TRBV7-8 to TRBJ2-1; D call uncertain. The V and J ends lost 3 bases and 4 bases respectively, with 13 bases between them. Germline loops: CDR1 SGHVS, CDR2 FQNEAQ. There are 15 residues in the CDR3. The CDR3 loop is CASSFGRHNYNEQFF. The CDR3 DNA reads as TGTGCCAGCAGCTTCGGCAGACATAATTACAATGAGCAGTTCTTC. The full variable domain, with the rest looked up from reference TRBV7-8 and TRBJ2-1, is GAGVSQSPRYKVAKRGQDVALRCDPISGHVSLFWYQQALGQGPEFLTYFQNEAQLDKSGLPSDRFFAERPEGSVSTLKIQRTQQEDSAVYLCASSFGRHNYNEQFFGPGTRLTVL.

V is TRBV19 and J is TRBJ1-1; 7 positions match TRBD1. V trimming: 7 bases; J trimming: 4 bases; junction bases outside the gene matches: 9. The CDR3 has 14 amino acids. The V gene's germline CDR1 is LNHDA and CDR2 SQIVND (reference sequence). CDR3 region: CASIKDRERTEAFF. The CDR3 nucleotides read TGTGCCAGTATTAAAGACAGGGAACGCACTGAAGCTTTCTTT.

To note about this clone: Within the sample, other DNA sequences also encode this same CDR3. CDR3 sequence reads: CASSSRQFSPLHF. As DNA, the CDR3 is TGTGCCAGCAGCTCCCGACAGTTTTCTCCCCTCCACTTT. The V call is TRBV5-6, the J call TRBJ1-6, with TRBD1 as a possible D gene (5 bases). Germline values: CDR1 SGHDT, CDR2 YYEEEE. CDR3 size: 13 residues. Between the trimmed V and J ends, which lost 3 bases and 13 bases, there was a span of 14 bases.

This rearrangement joins TRBV7-2 to TRBJ2-5; D ambiguous. The germline V gene has CDR1 SGHTA and CDR2 FQGNSA. The CDR3 has 13 amino acids. Trimming left V 3 bases short and J 1 base short, with 6 bases between. CDR3 sequence (DNA): TGTGCCAGCAGCTTCCCCAGCCAAGAGACCCAGTACTTC. Encoded protein: CASSFPSQETQYF. The whole variable domain, filled in from reference TRBV7-2 and TRBJ2-5, reads GAGVSQSPSNKVTEKGKDVELRCDPISGHTALYWYRQSLGQGLEFLIYFQGNSAPDKSGLPSDRFSAERTGGSVSTLTIQRTQQEDSAVYLCASSFPSQETQYFGPGTRLLVL.

J is TRBJ1-1 and V is TRBV15; TRBD1 aligns across 7 bases. The CDR3 contains 14 residues. Germline loops: CDR1 LNHNV, CDR2 YYDKDF (reference sequence). V shed 0 bases and J 8 bases; nucleotides not matched to a gene: 6. The DNA for the CDR3 is TGTGCCACCAGCAGAGACCGGGACAGACGAGAAGCTTTCTTT. Protein sequence: CATSRDRDRREAFF.

The V gene is TRBV9, the J gene TRBJ1-4; TRBD1 matches 7 bases. The CDR3 runs 15 residues. Germline assignment: CDR1 SGDLS and CDR2 YYNGEE. Trimming removed 3 bases from V and 5 bases from J; junction bases left unmatched: 7. DNA of the CDR3: TGTGCCAGCAGCGCCCGACAGGGCCCCAATGAAAAACTGTTTTTT. Its protein product is CASSARQGPNEKLFF.

The chain has TRBV4-1 and TRBJ1-6; D is ambiguous. The germline CDR1 and CDR2 sequences are MGHRA and YSYEKL. CDR3 length: 17 residues. Between the trimmed V and J ends, which lost 11 bases and 0 bases, there was a span of 20 bases. In nucleotides, the CDR3 is TGCGCCGTAAGCCGGCAGGCCAGTGTCTCCTATAATTCACCCCTCCACTTT. Translated: CAVSRQASVSYNSPLHF.

This chain joins TRBV18 and TRBJ1-6, with a weak D call TRBD1 (6 bases). Germline assignment: CDR1 KGHSH and CDR2 LQKENI. CDR3 length: 14 residues. V was trimmed by 6 bases and J by 6 bases, leaving 12 bases between them. The CDR3 sequence is CASSPRGANSPLHF. The DNA for the CDR3 is TGTGCCAGCTCCCCGCGGGGGGCTAATTCACCCCTCCACTTT. The whole variable domain, remainder taken from reference TRBV18 and TRBJ1-6, is NAGVMQNPRHLVRRRGQEARLRCSPMKGHSHVYWYRQLPEEGLKFMVYLQKENIIDESGMPKERFSAEFPKEGPSILRIQQVVRGDSAAYFCASSPRGANSPLHFGNGTRLTVT.

DNA of the CDR3: TGTGCCAGCAGTTTAAACAGCGGGGGTGAAGCTTTCTTT. Translating gives CASSLNSGGEAFF. This chain links TRBV27 with TRBJ1-1; D is possibly TRBD1 (5 bases). The V end was cut by 2 bases, the J end by 7 bases, with 11 bases between. The CDR3 sequence is 13 residues long. Germline-derived CDR1 and CDR2 are MNHEY and SMNVEV (reference sequence).

The chain joins TRBV6-5 to TRBJ2-5; D is possibly TRBD2 (5 bases). Germline CDR1 and CDR2: MNHEY and SVGAGI. The CDR3 contains 14 residues. Trimming left V 0 bases short and J 2 bases short, with 7 bases between. As DNA, the CDR3 is TGTGCCAGCAGTTACTCGAGGACTCAAGAGACCCAGTACTTC. Translated, it gives CASSYSRTQETQYF.

The chain couples TRBV5-1 to TRBJ1-1, with TRBD1 matching over 12 bases. The germline V gene has CDR1 SGHRS and CDR2 YFSETQ. Trimming cost V 0 bases and J 5 bases; bases outside gene matches: 2. The CDR3 covers 15 residues. CDR3 region: CASSLGDRGPTEAFF. DNA of the CDR3: TGCGCCAGCAGCTTGGGGGACAGGGGGCCGACTGAAGCTTTCTTT. Based on the CDR3 plus reference TRBV5-1 and TRBJ1-1, the full variable domain is KAGVTQTPRYLIKTRGQQVTLSCSPISGHRSVSWYQQTPGQGLQFLFEYFSETQRNKGNFPGRFSGRQFSNSRSEMNVSTLELGDSALYLCASSLGDRGPTEAFFGQGTRLTVV.

V is TRBV18 and J is TRBJ1-2; 7 nucleotides line up with TRBD1. CDR3 length: 17 amino acids. J lost 3 bases, V lost 3 bases, and 13 bases had no gene match. Germline V gives CDR1 KGHSH, CDR2 LQKENI. DNA of the CDR3: TGTGCCAGCTCACCTCCGGACAGGTCCCTAGGGGACTATGGCTACACCTTC. It specifies CASSPPDRSLGDYGYTF.

The chain joins TRBV5-6 to TRBJ2-7; 7 nucleotides agree with TRBD1. This CDR3 region has 18 residues. V lost 5 bases to trimming and J lost 1 base; unmatched junction nucleotides: 18. The germline gives CDR1 SGHDT, CDR2 YYEEEE. The CDR3 region has the DNA TGTGCCAGCAGTCCGGGTTGGTCTTGGGACAGTCCTTCCTACGAGCAGTACTTC. Translation: CASSPGWSWDSPSYEQYF.

The chain carries TRBV2 and TRBJ2-3; 9 bases fit TRBD1. J lost 1 base, V lost 3 bases, and 14 bases had no gene match. The V gene's germline CDR1 is SNHLY and CDR2 FYNNEI. This CDR3 has 19 amino acids. In DNA, the CDR3 is TGTGCCAGCAGTGATGGACAGGGGACCTATAGATTAGGCACAGATACGCAGTATTTT. Its translation is CASSDGQGTYRLGTDTQYF.

The chain couples TRBV13 to TRBJ2-7; weak D call: TRBD1 (6 bases). Germline CDR1 PRHDT, CDR2 FYEKMQ (reference sequence). The CDR3 contains 14 residues. V was shortened by 5 bases and J by 4 bases, with 15 bases between the two germline ends. The CDR3 DNA follows: TGTGCCAGCAGCCGTACGACAGGCCCTTACGAGCAGTACTTC. It yields the protein CASSRTTGPYEQYF.

The V gene is TRBV7-9, the J gene TRBJ2-5; a possible D gene is TRBD2 (6 bases). The germline V gene has CDR1 SEHNR and CDR2 FQNEAQ (reference sequence). The V gene lost 7 bases and the J gene lost 2 bases, with 26 bases spanning the gap. This CDR3 is built from 18 residues. The CDR3 loop is CASITSGFGGRRQETQYF. CDR3 in DNA: TGTGCCAGCATCACTTCGGGGTTTGGGGGGAGGAGGCAAGAGACCCAGTACTTC.

The CDR3 loop is CASSLVRVRQPQHF. CDR3 nucleotide sequence: TGTGCCAGCAGCTTAGTCAGGGTCCGACAGCCCCAGCATTTT. The rearrangement links TRBV7-2 to TRBJ1-5; D is possibly TRBD1 (5 bases). Trimming took 1 base from V and 7 from J, leaving 11 bases between them. This CDR3 spans 14 amino acids. Germline V gene sequence: CDR1 SGHTA, CDR2 FQGNSA.

The rearrangement joins TRBV6-5 to TRBJ1-4; D is unresolved. CDR1 and CDR2 (germline): MNHEY, SVGAGI. V was cut by 6 bases and J by 0 bases, with 8 bases left in between. The CDR3 totals 14 residues. This chain's CDR3 is CASRRVATNEKLFF. The CDR3 region has the DNA TGTGCCAGCAGAAGAGTCGCAACTAATGAAAAACTGTTTTTT.

This clone appeared a few times. The CDR3 reads CASSQGLDYNEQFF. CDR3 in DNA: TGTGCCAGCAGCCAGGGACTAGATTACAATGAGCAGTTCTTC. The chain joins TRBV7-2 to TRBJ2-1; TRBD2 aligns across 8 bases. CDR1 is SGHTA and CDR2 is FQGNSA in the germline V gene. V dropped 5 bases and J dropped 4; count of bases not matched to a gene: 4. The CDR3 has 14 residues.

The chain uses TRBV7-9 and TRBJ2-7, with 7 nucleotides matching TRBD1. J lost 0 bases, V lost 6 bases, and 11 bases had no gene match. This CDR3 is 16 amino acids long. Germline CDR1 and CDR2: SEHNR and FQNEAQ (reference sequence). The CDR3 coding sequence is TGTGCCAGCAGTCATTACCTCGGGACAGACTCCTACGAGCAGTACTTC. Its protein product is CASSHYLGTDSYEQYF.

The chain is built from TRBV5-1 and TRBJ1-1; a weak D match, TRBD1 (6 bases). In germline, CDR1 is SGHRS, CDR2 YFSETQ. The V gene lost 6 bases and the J gene lost 6 bases, with 21 bases spanning the gap. The CDR3 covers 15 residues. In nucleotides, the CDR3 is TGCGCCAGCACATGGGGTGGGGGGGCCAGGGCTGAAGCTTTCTTT. Protein sequence: CASTWGGGARAEAFF.